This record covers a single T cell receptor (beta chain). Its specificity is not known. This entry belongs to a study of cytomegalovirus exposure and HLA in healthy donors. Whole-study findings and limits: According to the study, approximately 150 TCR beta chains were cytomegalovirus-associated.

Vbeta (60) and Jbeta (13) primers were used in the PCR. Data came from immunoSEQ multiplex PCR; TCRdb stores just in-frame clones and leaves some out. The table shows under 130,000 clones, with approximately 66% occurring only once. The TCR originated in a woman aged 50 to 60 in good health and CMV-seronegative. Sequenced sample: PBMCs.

The CDR3 loop is CASSPPDRVAEAFF. The CDR3 bases are TGTGCCAGCAGCCCACCCGACAGGGTAGCTGAAGCTTTCTTT. V gene TRBV7-9 combines with J gene TRBJ1-1; 7 bases map to TRBD1. CDR1 SEHNR and CDR2 FQNEAQ come from the germline V gene (reference sequence). The J segment lost 6 bases and the V segment lost 5 bases, leaving 9 bases of the junction unmatched. There are 14 residues in the CDR3.